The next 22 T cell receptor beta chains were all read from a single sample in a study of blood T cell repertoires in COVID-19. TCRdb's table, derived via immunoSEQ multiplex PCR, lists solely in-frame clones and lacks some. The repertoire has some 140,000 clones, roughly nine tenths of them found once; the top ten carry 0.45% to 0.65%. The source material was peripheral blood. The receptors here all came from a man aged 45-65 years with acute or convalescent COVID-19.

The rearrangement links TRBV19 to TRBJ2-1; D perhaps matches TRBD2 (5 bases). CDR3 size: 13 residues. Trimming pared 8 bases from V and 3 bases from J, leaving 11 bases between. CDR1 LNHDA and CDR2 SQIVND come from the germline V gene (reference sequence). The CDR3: CASGETNYNEQFF. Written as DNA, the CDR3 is TGTGCCAGTGGGGAGACGAACTACAATGAGCAGTTCTTC.

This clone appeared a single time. CDR3 amino acids: CASSPVSGNTIYF. Written as DNA, the CDR3 is TGTGCCAGCAGCCCTGTGTCTGGAAACACCATATATTTT. The V gene is TRBV3-1 (or the pseudogene TRBV3-2), the J gene TRBJ1-3; the D is unclear. CDR3 size: 13 residues. Germline V gives CDR1 LGHDT, CDR2 YNNKEL (reference sequence). Trimming took 4 bases from V and 1 from J, leaving 5 bases between them.

The CDR3 nucleotides are TGTGCCAGCAGCGCCTCCGGGTCCCTAGGAGATACGCAGTATTTT. This sequence encodes CASSASGSLGDTQYF. This rearrangement joins TRBV9 to TRBJ2-3; D is undetermined. V lost 3 bases and J 5 bases, leaving 16 bases between the germline ends. CDR1 is SGDLS and CDR2 is YYNGEE in the germline V gene. The CDR3 runs 15 residues.

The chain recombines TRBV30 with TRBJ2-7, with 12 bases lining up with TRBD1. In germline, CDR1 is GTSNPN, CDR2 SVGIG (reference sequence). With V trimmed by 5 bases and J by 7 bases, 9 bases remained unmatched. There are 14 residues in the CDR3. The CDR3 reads CAWGPGQGAWEQYF. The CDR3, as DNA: TGTGCCTGGGGGCCGGGACAGGGGGCTTGGGAGCAGTACTTC. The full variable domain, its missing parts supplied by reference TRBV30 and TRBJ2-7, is SQTIHQWPATLVQPVGSPLSLECTVEGTSNPNLYWYRQAAGRGLQLLFYSVGIGQISSEVPQNLSASRPQDRQFILSSKKLLLSDSGFYLCAWGPGQGAWEQYFGPGTRLTVT.

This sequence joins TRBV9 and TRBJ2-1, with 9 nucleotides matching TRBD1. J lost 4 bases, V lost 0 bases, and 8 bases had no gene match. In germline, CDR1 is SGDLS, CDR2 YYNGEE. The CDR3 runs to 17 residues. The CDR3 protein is CASSVGVGTGLYNEQFF. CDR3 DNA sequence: TGTGCCAGCAGCGTAGGAGTGGGGACAGGGCTATACAATGAGCAGTTCTTC. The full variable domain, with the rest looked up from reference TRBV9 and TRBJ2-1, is DSGVTQTPKHLITATGQRVTLRCSPRSGDLSVYWYQQSLDQGLQFLIQYYNGEERAKGNILERFSAQQFPDLHSELNLSSLELGDSALYFCASSVGVGTGLYNEQFFGPGTRLTVL.

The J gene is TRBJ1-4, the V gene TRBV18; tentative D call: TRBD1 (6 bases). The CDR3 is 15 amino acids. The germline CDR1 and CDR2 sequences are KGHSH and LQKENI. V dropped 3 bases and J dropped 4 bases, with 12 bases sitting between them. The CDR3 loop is CASSPQGQSNEKLFF. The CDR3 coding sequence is TGTGCCAGCTCACCCCAGGGGCAGAGTAATGAAAAACTGTTTTTT.

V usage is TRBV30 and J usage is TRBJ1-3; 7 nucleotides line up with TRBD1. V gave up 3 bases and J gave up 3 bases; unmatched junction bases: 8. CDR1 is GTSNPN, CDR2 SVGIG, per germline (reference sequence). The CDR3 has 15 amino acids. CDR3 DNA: TGTGCCTGGAGGGGGAAGGGGGCAGGTGGAAACACCATATATTTT. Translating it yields CAWRGKGAGGNTIYF.

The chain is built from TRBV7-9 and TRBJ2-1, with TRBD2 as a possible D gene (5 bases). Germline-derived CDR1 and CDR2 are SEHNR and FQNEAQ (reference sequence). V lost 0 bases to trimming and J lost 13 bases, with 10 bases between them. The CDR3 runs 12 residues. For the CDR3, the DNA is TGTGCCAGCAGCTTAGCATTACTAGTTCAGTTCTTC. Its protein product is CASSLALLVQFF.

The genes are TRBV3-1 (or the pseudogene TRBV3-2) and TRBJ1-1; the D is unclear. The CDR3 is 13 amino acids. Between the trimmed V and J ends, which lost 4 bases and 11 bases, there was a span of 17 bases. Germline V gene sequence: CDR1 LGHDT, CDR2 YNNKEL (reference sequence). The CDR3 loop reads CASSRGNPRMAFF. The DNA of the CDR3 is TGTGCCAGCAGCCGAGGGAACCCGAGGATGGCTTTCTTT.

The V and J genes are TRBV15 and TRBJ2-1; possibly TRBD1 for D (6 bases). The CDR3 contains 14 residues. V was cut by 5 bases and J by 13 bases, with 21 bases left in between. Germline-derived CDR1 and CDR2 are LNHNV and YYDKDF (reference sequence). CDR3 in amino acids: CATSGARGAPAQFF. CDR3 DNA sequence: TGTGCCACCAGCGGGGCCAGGGGTGCACCGGCTCAGTTCTTC.

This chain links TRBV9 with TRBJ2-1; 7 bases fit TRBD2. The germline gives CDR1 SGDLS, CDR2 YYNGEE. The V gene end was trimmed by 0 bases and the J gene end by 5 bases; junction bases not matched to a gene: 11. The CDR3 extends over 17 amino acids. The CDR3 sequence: CASSVDPLNGGDNEQFF. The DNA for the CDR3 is TGTGCCAGCAGCGTAGACCCGTTGAATGGGGGGGACAATGAGCAGTTCTTC.

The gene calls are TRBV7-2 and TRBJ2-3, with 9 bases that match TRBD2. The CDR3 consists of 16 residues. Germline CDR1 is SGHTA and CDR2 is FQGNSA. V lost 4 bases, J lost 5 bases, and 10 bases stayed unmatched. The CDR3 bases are TGTGCCAGCAGCTCGATGCGGGGGGGGTATGGAGATACGCAGTATTTT. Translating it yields CASSSMRGGYGDTQYF. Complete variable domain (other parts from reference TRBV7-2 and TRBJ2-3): GAGVSQSPSNKVTEKGKDVELRCDPISGHTALYWYRQSLGQGLEFLIYFQGNSAPDKSGLPSDRFSAERTGGSVSTLTIQRTQQEDSAVYLCASSSMRGGYGDTQYFGPGTRLTVL.

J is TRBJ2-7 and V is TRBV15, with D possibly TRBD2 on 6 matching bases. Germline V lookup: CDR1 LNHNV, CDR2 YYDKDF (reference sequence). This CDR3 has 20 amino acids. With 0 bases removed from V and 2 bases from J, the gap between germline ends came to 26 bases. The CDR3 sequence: CATSRDGGFGGEKFTYEQYF. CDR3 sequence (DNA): TGTGCCACCAGCAGAGATGGTGGGTTCGGCGGGGAGAAATTTACCTACGAGCAGTACTTC.

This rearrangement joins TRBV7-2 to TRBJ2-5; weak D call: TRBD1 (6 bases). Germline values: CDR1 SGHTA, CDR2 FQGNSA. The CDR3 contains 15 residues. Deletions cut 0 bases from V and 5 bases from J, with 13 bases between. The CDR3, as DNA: TGTGCCAGCAGCTTAGCTTCCGGACAGACTGAGACCCAGTACTTC. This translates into CASSLASGQTETQYF.

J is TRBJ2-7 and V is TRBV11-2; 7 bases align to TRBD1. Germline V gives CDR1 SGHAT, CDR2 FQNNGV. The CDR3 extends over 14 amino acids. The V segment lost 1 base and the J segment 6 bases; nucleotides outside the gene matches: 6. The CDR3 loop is CASSLAGQALEQYF. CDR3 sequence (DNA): TGTGCCAGCAGCTTAGCTGGACAGGCACTCGAGCAGTACTTC.

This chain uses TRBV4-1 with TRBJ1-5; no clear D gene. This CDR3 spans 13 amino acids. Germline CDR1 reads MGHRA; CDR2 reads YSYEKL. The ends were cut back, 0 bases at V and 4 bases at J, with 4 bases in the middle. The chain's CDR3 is CASSQDRNQPQHF. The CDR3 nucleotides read TGCGCCAGCAGCCAAGACCGGAATCAGCCCCAGCATTTT.

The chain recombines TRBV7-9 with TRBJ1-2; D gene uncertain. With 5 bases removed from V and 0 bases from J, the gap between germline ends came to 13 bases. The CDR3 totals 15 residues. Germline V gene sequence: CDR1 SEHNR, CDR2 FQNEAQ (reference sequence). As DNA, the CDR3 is TGTGCCAGCAGCCTAACCAACGAAGCTAACTATGGCTACACCTTC. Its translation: CASSLTNEANYGYTF.

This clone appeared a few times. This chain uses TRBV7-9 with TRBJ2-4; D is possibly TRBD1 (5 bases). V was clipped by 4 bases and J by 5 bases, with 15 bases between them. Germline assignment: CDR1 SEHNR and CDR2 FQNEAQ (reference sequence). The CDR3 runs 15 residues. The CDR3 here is CASSSPKGIENIQYF. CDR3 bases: TGTGCCAGCAGCTCCCCGAAGGGGATCGAAAACATTCAGTACTTC.

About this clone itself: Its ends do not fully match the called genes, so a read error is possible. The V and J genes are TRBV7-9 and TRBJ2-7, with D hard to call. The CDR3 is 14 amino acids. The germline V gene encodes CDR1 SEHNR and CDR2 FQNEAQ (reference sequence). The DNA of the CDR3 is TGTGCCAGCAGCCCACCACCAAAACCACAGCTATCGGACTTC. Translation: CASSPPPKPQLSDF. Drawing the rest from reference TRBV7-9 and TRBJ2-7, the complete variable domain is DTGVSQNPRHKITKRGQNVTFRCDPISEHNRLYWYRQTLGQGPEFLTYFQNEAQLEKSRLLSDRFSAERPKGSFSTLEIQRTEQGDSAMYLCASSPPPKPQLSDFGPGTRLTVT.

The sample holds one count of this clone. The CDR3 DNA reads TGTGCCAGCAGCTTAAAGGGACAGGGGGCGACCGGGGCCAACGTCCTGACTTTC. It codes for CASSLKGQGATGANVLTF. V and J are TRBV7-3 and TRBJ2-6; TRBD1 aligns across 12 bases. Germline loops: CDR1 SGHTA, CDR2 FQGTGA. The CDR3 totals 18 residues. Unmatched junction bases numbered 5, after V lost 1 base and J lost 4 bases.

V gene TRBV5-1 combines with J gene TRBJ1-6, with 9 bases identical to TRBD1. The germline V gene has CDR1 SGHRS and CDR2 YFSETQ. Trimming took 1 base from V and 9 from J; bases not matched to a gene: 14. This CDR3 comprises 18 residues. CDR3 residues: CASSLQNPGQGKGSPLHF. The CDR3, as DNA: TGCGCCAGCAGCTTGCAAAATCCGGGACAGGGAAAGGGTTCACCCCTCCACTTT.

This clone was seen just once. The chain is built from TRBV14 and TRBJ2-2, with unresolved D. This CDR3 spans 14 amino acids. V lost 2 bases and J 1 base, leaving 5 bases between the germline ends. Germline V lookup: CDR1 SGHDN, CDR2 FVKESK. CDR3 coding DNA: TGTGCCAGCAGCCAAAACAGGAACACCGGGGAGCTGTTTTTT. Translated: CASSQNRNTGELFF.